This T cell receptor (beta chain) was sequenced in a study of Graves' ophthalmopathy and Graves' hyperthyroidism. Looking at the study overall: Over 18 months of follow-up, stable hyperthyroidism required that no ophthalmopathy appear. Study findings and constraints: Also, most clonotypes expanded in the thyroid above 0.001 frequency appeared in blood.

TCR beta CDR3 regions were amplified from RNA transcripts. First-round RT-PCR relied on HTBI primers, and a second-round multiplex PCR came next. TCRdb itself ran the multiplex PCR reads through MiXCR, one entry per CDR3 protein. The profile shows around 1,200,000 distinct CDR3 sequences, around a third of them singletons. This clonotype was picked up many times. The target antigen is unknown. Looked up from germline, CDR1 is SGHVS and CDR2 is FQNEAQ. The CDR3 has 16 residues. V lost 1 base, J lost 4 bases, and 11 bases lay in between. Recruitment covered hyperthyroidism patients aged 18 to 65 whose new diagnosis was of under 2 months' duration.

The rearrangement links TRBV7-8 to TRBJ2-6; D is undetermined. The sequencing sample was made of peripheral blood or thyroid tissue (not recorded which). This clonotype was sampled from an adult man with Graves' hyperthyroidism. CDR3 sequence: CASSLVLGGGANVLTF. The CDR3 DNA reads TGTGCCAGCAGCTTAGTTCTGGGTGGGGGGGCCAACGTCCTGACTTTC.